Following are 22 T cell receptor beta chains from one sample sequenced in a study of T cells in localized non-small cell lung cancer. Clones were sequenced by immunoSEQ multiplex PCR, and TCRdb holds only the in-frame ones, with some missing. In the table there are approximately 43,000 clones, about 90% of which are singletons. The specimen was peripheral blood, collected before any cancer treatment. These receptors came from a female donor over 55 with stage I squamous cell lung carcinoma.

The rearrangement links TRBV4-3 to TRBJ1-2; tentatively, D is TRBD1 (5 bases). Germline CDR1 is LGHNA and CDR2 is YSLEER. CDR3 length: 14 residues. V shed 1 base and J shed 4 bases, with 10 bases lying between them. CDR3 loop: CASSQAGQSYGYTF. Written as DNA, the CDR3 is TGCGCCAGCAGCCAAGCGGGGCAGTCCTATGGCTACACCTTC.

This chain uses TRBV5-4 with TRBJ1-3, with D possibly TRBD1 on 6 matching bases. Trimming shortened V by 1 base and J by 2 bases, and 10 bases separated the two germline ends. CDR1 is SGHNT and CDR2 is YYREEE in the germline V gene (reference sequence). CDR3 length equals 15 residues. CDR3 nucleotide sequence: TGTGCCAGCAGCTTGAAAGGGGGTGCTGGAAACACCATATATTTT. Translation gives CASSLKGGAGNTIYF.

V usage is TRBV7-8 and J usage is TRBJ1-3, with a tentative D call TRBD1 (5 bases). V lost 2 bases and J lost 4, with 12 bases in between. The CDR3 contains 15 residues. The germline CDR1 and CDR2 sequences are SGHVS and FQNEAQ. The CDR3 loop is CASSLQGTGGNTIYF. In DNA form, the CDR3 reads TGTGCCAGCAGCTTACAAGGGACGGGAGGAAACACCATATATTTT.

The V call is TRBV4-2, the J call TRBJ1-3; D remains ambiguous. CDR1 is LGHNA, CDR2 YNFKEQ, per germline. This CDR3 contains 15 residues. The V end was cut by 2 bases, the J end by 0 bases, with 8 bases between. CDR3 amino acids: CASSQRSNSGNTIYF. In nucleotides, the CDR3 is TGTGCCAGCAGCCAACGGTCAAACTCTGGAAACACCATATATTTT.

This chain connects TRBV7-9 to TRBJ1-2; 9 bases line up with TRBD1. There are 16 residues in the CDR3. Trimming cost V 0 bases and J 0 bases; bases outside gene matches: 2. CDR1 SEHNR and CDR2 FQNEAQ come from the germline V gene (reference sequence). The CDR3 region is CASSLAGQGANYGYTF. DNA of the CDR3: TGTGCCAGCAGCTTAGCGGGACAGGGAGCTAACTATGGCTACACCTTC.

The chain recombines TRBV18 with TRBJ2-3; tentatively, D is TRBD1 or TRBD2 (6 bases each). Germline CDR1 and CDR2: KGHSH and LQKENI. CDR3 length: 15 residues. V was trimmed by 2 bases and J by 5 bases, leaving 14 bases between them. CDR3 residues: CASSPGGGNGDTQYF. For the CDR3, the DNA is TGTGCCAGCTCACCAGGGGGCGGGAACGGAGATACGCAGTATTTT.

The genes are TRBV6-1 and TRBJ2-1, with D perhaps matching TRBD1 (5 bases). The CDR3 consists of 15 residues. V shed 7 bases and J shed 8 bases, with 21 bases lying between them. Germline values: CDR1 MNHNS, CDR2 SASEGT. CDR3 sequence reads: CASKWARERWDEQFF. The DNA of the CDR3 is TGTGCCAGCAAGTGGGCCAGGGAACGGTGGGATGAGCAGTTCTTC.

The chain links TRBV6-5 to TRBJ2-1; unclear D gene. Trimming cost V 6 bases and J 9 bases, with 9 bases left between them. This CDR3 is 11 amino acids long. Germline CDR1 MNHEY, CDR2 SVGAGI. CDR3: CASSGTSEQFF. The CDR3 DNA follows: TGTGCCAGCAGCGGAACGAGTGAGCAGTTCTTC.

V and J are TRBV28 and TRBJ1-4; 8 bases align to TRBD1. Germline V gives CDR1 MDHEN, CDR2 SYDVKM. The V and J ends lost 6 bases and 13 bases, in that order; junction bases with no gene match: 13. This CDR3 is built from 14 residues. The CDR3 DNA reads as TGTGCCAGCAGCCAAGGACAGGGAGGTTCTCGACTGTTTTTT. Translating it yields CASSQGQGGSRLFF.

The rearrangement links TRBV5-4 to TRBJ2-7, with 7 bases that match TRBD1. V dropped 1 base and J dropped 5; count of bases not matched to a gene: 3. CDR3 size: 13 residues. CDR1 and CDR2 (germline): SGHNT, YYREEE (reference sequence). CDR3 region: CASSLQGVNEQYF. CDR3 coding DNA: TGTGCCAGCAGCTTGCAGGGGGTCAACGAGCAGTACTTC.

The rearrangement joins TRBV5-1 to TRBJ2-1, with 8 positions matching TRBD2. V gave up 2 bases and J gave up 8 bases; unmatched junction bases: 6. The CDR3 extends over 14 amino acids. Germline-derived CDR1 and CDR2 are SGHRS and YFSETQ. This CDR3 reads CASSLQTSGYEQFF. CDR3 coding DNA: TGCGCCAGCAGCTTACAAACTAGCGGATATGAGCAGTTCTTC.

In this sample, this clone turned up once. The chain has TRBV19 and TRBJ2-2; D tentatively fits TRBD1 or TRBD2 (5 bases each). In germline, CDR1 is LNHDA, CDR2 SQIVND (reference sequence). This CDR3 spans 14 amino acids. V was shortened by 10 bases and J by 4 bases, with 16 bases between the two germline ends. The CDR3 sequence is CATRYTGGTGELFF. The CDR3 nucleotides read TGTGCCACCCGATATACTGGGGGCACCGGGGAGCTGTTTTTT.

The V and J genes are TRBV30 and TRBJ2-7, with 9 bases fitting TRBD1. Germline V lookup: CDR1 GTSNPN, CDR2 SVGIG (reference sequence). This CDR3 has 14 residues. V was pared by 2 bases and J by 2 bases, with 4 bases of the junction left unmatched. As DNA, the CDR3 is TGTGCCTGGAGTTCCGGGACAGGGACCTACGAGCAGTACTTC. This translates into CAWSSGTGTYEQYF. Variable domain in full (rest from reference TRBV30 and TRBJ2-7): SQTIHQWPATLVQPVGSPLSLECTVEGTSNPNLYWYRQAAGRGLQLLFYSVGIGQISSEVPQNLSASRPQDRQFILSSKKLLLSDSGFYLCAWSSGTGTYEQYFGPGTRLTVT.

This clone was picked up one time. The chain combines TRBV4-3 with TRBJ2-1, with 9 positions matching TRBD2. The ends lost 0 bases at V and 4 bases at J; junction bases unmatched: 7. In germline, CDR1 is LGHNA, CDR2 YSLEER. This CDR3 contains 17 residues. The CDR3 protein is CASSQDKNSGGYNEQFF. Here the CDR3 DNA reads TGCGCCAGCAGCCAAGATAAAAATAGCGGGGGATACAATGAGCAGTTCTTC.

The chain couples TRBV4-1 to TRBJ2-3; 12 nucleotides line up with TRBD2. Germline CDR1 is MGHRA and CDR2 is YSYEKL. Losses at the gene ends were 2 bases for V and 4 bases for J; bases not matched to a gene: 7. The CDR3 spans 17 residues. CDR3 DNA: TGCGCCAGCAGCCAATTGACTAGCGGGAGAGATGCAGATACGCAGTATTTT. It encodes CASSQLTSGRDADTQYF.

Comments on this clone: A junction boundary mismatches the germline segment, possibly from a read error. The chain combines TRBV7-7 with TRBJ2-1; D is perhaps TRBD1 (5 bases). Germline CDR1 is SSHAT and CDR2 is FNYEAQ (reference sequence). The CDR3 length is 15 residues. As DNA, the CDR3 is TGTGCTAGCAGCTTGGCCGCAGGGTCCTACAATGAGCAGTTCTTC. Translating it yields CASSLAAGSYNEQFF.

The rearrangement links TRBV19 to TRBJ2-1, with 14 nucleotides matching TRBD2. The ends lost 9 bases at V and 0 bases at J; junction bases unmatched: 1. From germline, CDR1 is LNHDA and CDR2 SQIVND (reference sequence). The CDR3 contains 15 residues. The CDR3 DNA sequence: TGTGCCAGCGGGACTAGCGGGAGCTCCTACAATGAGCAGTTCTTC. The encoded protein is CASGTSGSSYNEQFF.

This chain links TRBV5-1 with TRBJ2-3; D is perhaps TRBD2 (6 bases). CDR1 SGHRS and CDR2 YFSETQ come from the germline V gene. The germline V and J ends were trimmed by 2 bases and 4 bases, with 11 bases remaining between them. The CDR3 loop spans 14 amino acids. Here the CDR3 reads CASSFERVADTQYF. For the CDR3, the DNA is TGCGCCAGCAGCTTTGAGCGGGTGGCAGATACGCAGTATTTT.

The chain couples TRBV11-2 to TRBJ1-1; no clear D gene. Germline V lookup: CDR1 SGHAT, CDR2 FQNNGV. The CDR3 extends over 14 amino acids. The V end was cut by 1 base, the J end by 5 bases, with 11 bases between. In nucleotides, the CDR3 is TGTGCCAGCAGCTTAGCCGGCAGGACTACTGAAGCTTTCTTT. This translates into CASSLAGRTTEAFF.

The V call is TRBV6-5, the J call TRBJ2-3, with D unclear. CDR1 MNHEY and CDR2 SVGAGI come from the germline V gene. CDR3 size: 13 residues. The V and J ends lost 7 bases and 2 bases respectively, with 10 bases between them. The CDR3: CASKRDPTDTQYF. DNA of the CDR3: TGTGCCAGCAAACGAGATCCCACAGATACGCAGTATTTT.

The rearrangement joins TRBV7-2 to TRBJ1-5; D is unclear. The CDR3 runs to 14 residues. Germline CDR1 reads SGHTA; CDR2 reads FQGNSA. Trimming shortened V by 0 bases and J by 1 base, and 4 bases separated the two germline ends. In nucleotides, the CDR3 is TGTGCCAGCAGCTTAGCAGGGAGCAATCAGCCCCAGCATTTT. Its translation is CASSLAGSNQPQHF.

This chain connects TRBV11-2 to TRBJ1-1, with D maybe TRBD1 (6 bases). This CDR3 comprises 17 residues. Trimming left V 4 bases short and J 0 bases short, with 18 bases between. From germline, CDR1 is SGHAT and CDR2 FQNNGV. Here the CDR3 reads CASSSPVGGRVNTEAFF. The CDR3 region has the DNA TGTGCCAGCAGCTCCCCCGTGGGGGGCAGGGTGAACACTGAAGCTTTCTTT.